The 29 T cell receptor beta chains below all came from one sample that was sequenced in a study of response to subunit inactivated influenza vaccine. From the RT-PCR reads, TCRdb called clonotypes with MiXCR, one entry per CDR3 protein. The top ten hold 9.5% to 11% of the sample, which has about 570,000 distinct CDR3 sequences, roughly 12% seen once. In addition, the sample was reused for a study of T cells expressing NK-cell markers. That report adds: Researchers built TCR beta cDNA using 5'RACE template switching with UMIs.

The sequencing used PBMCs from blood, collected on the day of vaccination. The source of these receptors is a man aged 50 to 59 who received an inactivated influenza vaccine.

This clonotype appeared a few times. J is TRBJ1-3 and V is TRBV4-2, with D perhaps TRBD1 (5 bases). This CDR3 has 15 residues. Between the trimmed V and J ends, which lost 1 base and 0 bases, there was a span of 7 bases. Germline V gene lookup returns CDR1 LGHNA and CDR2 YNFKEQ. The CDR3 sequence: CASSQGQLSGNTIYF. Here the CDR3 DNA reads TGTGCCAGCAGCCAAGGACAGCTCTCTGGAAACACCATATATTTT.

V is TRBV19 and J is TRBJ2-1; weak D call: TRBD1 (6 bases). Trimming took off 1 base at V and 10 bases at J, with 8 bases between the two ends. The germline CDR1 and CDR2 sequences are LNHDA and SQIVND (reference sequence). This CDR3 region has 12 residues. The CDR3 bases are TGTGCCAGTAGTATAGCAGGGGACGAGCAGTTCTTC. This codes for CASSIAGDEQFF.

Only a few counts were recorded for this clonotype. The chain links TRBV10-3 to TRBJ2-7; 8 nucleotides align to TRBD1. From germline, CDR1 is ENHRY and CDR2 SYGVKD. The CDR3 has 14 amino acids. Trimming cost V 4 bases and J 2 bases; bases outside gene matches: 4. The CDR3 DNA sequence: TGTGCCATCAGTGGGACAGGGATACCCTACGAGCAGTACTTC. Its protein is CAISGTGIPYEQYF.

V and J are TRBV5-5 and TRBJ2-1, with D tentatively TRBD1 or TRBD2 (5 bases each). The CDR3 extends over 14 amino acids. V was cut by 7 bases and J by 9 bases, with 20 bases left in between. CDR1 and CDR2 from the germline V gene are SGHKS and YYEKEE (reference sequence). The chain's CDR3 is CASVPGTSSGEQFF. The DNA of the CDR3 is TGTGCCAGCGTACCGGGGACGTCCTCTGGTGAGCAGTTCTTC. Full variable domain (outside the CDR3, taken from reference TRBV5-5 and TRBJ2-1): DAGVTQSPTHLIKTRGQQVTLRCSPISGHKSVSWYQQVLGQGPQFIFQYYEKEERGRGNFPDRFSARQFPNYSSELNVNALLLGDSALYLCASVPGTSSGEQFFGPGTRLTVL.

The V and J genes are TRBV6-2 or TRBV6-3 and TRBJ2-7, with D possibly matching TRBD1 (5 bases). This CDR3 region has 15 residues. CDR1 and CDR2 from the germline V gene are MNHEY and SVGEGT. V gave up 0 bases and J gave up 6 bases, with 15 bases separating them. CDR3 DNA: TGTGCCAGCAGTTACTCTTTTACCAGGGCCGGCGAGCAGTACTTC. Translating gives CASSYSFTRAGEQYF.

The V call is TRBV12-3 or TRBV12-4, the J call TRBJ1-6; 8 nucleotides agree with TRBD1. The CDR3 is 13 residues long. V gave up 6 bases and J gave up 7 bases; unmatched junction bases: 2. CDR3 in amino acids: CASSRQGNSPLHF. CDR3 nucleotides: TGTGCCAGCAGCCGACAGGGGAATTCACCCCTCCACTTT.

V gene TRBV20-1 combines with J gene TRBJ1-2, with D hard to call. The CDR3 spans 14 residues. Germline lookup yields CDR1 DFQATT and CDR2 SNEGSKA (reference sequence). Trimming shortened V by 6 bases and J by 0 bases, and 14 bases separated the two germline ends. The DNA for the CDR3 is TGCAGTGCCGTTTATGCGGGATCTAACTATGGCTACACCTTC. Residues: CSAVYAGSNYGYTF.

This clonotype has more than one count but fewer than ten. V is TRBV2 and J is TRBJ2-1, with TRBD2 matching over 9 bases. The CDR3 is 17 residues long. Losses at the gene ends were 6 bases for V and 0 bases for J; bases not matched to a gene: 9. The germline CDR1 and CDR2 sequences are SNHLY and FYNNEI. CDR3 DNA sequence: TGTGCCAGCAGCGTTAGCGGGGGACTCCTCTCCTACAATGAGCAGTTCTTC. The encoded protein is CASSVSGGLLSYNEQFF.

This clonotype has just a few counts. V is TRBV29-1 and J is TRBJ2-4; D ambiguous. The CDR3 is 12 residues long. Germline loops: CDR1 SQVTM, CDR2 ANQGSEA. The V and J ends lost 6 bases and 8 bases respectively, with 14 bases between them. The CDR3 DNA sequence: TGCAGCGTCTACACCGGTGGGGACATTCAGTACTTC. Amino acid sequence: CSVYTGGDIQYF.

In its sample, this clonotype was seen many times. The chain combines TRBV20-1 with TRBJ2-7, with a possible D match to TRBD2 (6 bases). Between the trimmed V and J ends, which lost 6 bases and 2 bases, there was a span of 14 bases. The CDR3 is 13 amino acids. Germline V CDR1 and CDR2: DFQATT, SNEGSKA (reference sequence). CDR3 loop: CSAQVGGTYEQYF. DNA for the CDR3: TGCAGTGCACAAGTGGGGGGAACCTACGAGCAGTACTTC.

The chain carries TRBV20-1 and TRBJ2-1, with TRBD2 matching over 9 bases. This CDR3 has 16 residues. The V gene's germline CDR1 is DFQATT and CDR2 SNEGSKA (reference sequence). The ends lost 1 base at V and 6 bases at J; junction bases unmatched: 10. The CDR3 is CSARVGSGRRFNEQFF. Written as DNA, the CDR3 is TGCAGTGCTAGAGTGGGGAGCGGGAGGCGGTTCAATGAGCAGTTCTTC.

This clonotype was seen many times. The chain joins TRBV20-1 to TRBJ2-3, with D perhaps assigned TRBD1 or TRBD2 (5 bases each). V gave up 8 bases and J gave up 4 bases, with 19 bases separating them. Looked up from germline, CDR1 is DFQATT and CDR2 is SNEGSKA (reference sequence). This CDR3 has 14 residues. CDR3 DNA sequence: TGCAGTCTAAGCAGGCAAGGGGACCCAGATACGCAGTATTTT. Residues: CSLSRQGDPDTQYF.

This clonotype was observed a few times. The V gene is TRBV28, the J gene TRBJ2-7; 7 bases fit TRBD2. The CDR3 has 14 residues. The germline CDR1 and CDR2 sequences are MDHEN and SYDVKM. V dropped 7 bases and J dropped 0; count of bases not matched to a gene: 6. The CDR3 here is CASISSGPSYEQYF. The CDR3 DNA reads TGTGCCAGCATCTCTAGCGGTCCCTCCTACGAGCAGTACTTC.

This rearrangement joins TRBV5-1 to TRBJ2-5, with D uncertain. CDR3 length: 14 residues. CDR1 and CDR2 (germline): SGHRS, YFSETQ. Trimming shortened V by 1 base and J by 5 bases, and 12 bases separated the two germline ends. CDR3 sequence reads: CASSLLGNRETQYF. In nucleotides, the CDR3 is TGCGCCAGCAGCTTGTTGGGGAACCGGGAGACCCAGTACTTC.

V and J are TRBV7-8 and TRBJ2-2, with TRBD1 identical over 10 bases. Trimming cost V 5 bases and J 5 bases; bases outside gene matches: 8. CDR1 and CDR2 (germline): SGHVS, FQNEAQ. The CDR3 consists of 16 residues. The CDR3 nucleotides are TGTGCCAGCAGCCTAATGACAGGGGGCGGAACCGGGGAGCTGTTTTTT. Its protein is CASSLMTGGGTGELFF. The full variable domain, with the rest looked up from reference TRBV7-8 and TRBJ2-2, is GAGVSQSPRYKVAKRGQDVALRCDPISGHVSLFWYQQALGQGPEFLTYFQNEAQLDKSGLPSDRFFAERPEGSVSTLKIQRTQQEDSAVYLCASSLMTGGGTGELFFGEGSRLTVL.

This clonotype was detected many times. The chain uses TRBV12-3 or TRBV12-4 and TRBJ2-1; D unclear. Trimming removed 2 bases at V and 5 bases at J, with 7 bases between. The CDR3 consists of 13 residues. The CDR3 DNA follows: TGTGCCAGCAGTTTAAGGCGAAACAATGAGCAGTTCTTC. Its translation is CASSLRRNNEQFF.

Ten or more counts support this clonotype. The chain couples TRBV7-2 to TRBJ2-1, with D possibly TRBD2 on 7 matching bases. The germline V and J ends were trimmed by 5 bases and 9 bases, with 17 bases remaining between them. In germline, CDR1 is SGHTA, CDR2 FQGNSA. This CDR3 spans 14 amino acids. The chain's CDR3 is CASSPIRGGAEQFF. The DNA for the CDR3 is TGTGCCAGCAGCCCGATCAGGGGAGGGGCTGAGCAGTTCTTC.

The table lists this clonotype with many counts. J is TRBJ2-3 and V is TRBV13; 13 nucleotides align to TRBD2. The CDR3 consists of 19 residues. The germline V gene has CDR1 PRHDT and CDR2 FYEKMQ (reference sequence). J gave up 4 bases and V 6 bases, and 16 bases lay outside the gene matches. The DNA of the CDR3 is TGTGCCAGCAGTTACGTTTGGACTAGCGGGAGCACGGGGGCAGATACGCAGTATTTT. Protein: CASSYVWTSGSTGADTQYF.

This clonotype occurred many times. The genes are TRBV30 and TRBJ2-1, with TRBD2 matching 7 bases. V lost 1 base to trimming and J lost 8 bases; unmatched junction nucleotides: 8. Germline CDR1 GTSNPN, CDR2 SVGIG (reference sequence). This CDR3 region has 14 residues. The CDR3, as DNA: TGTGCCTGGAGTGACGGGAGGACGTTGTATGAGCAGTTCTTC. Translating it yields CAWSDGRTLYEQFF. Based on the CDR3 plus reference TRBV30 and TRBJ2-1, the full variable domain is SQTIHQWPATLVQPVGSPLSLECTVEGTSNPNLYWYRQAAGRGLQLLFYSVGIGQISSEVPQNLSASRPQDRQFILSSKKLLLSDSGFYLCAWSDGRTLYEQFFGPGTRLTVL.

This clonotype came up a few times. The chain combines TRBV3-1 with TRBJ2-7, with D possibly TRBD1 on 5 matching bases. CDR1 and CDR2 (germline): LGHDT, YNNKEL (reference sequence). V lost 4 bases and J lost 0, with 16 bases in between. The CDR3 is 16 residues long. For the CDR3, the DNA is TGTGCCAGCAGCCCCGTTGGGCACAGGAGCTCCTACGAGCAGTACTTC. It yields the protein CASSPVGHRSSYEQYF.

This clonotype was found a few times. The CDR3 nucleotides read TGTGCCAGCAGCGTAGACCGGGACACAGATACGCAGTATTTT. The encoded protein is CASSVDRDTDTQYF. The chain uses TRBV9 and TRBJ2-3, with D possibly being TRBD2 (5 bases). V was clipped by 0 bases and J by 2 bases, with 7 bases between them. This CDR3 spans 14 amino acids. Germline values: CDR1 SGDLS, CDR2 YYNGEE.

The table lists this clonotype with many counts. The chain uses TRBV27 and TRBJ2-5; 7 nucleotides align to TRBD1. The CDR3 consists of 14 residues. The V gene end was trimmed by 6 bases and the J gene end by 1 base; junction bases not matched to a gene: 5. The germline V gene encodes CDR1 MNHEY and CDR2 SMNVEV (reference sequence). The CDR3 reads CASSSRQGQETQYF. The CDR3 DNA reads TGTGCCAGCAGCAGTCGACAGGGCCAAGAGACCCAGTACTTC.

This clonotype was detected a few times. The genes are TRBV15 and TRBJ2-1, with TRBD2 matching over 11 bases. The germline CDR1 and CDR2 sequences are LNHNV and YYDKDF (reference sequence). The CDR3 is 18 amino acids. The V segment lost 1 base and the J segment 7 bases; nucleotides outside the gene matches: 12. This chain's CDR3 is CATSRGASGRTLWNEQFF. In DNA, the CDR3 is TGTGCCACCAGCAGAGGGGCTAGCGGGAGGACCCTCTGGAATGAGCAGTTCTTC.

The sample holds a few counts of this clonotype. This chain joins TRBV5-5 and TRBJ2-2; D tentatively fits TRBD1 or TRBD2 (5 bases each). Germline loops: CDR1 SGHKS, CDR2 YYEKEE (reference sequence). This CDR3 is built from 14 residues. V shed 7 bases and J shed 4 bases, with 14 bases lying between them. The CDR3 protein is CASHRRSSTGELFF. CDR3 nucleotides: TGTGCCAGCCACAGGAGGTCCTCCACCGGGGAGCTGTTTTTT.

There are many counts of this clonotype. DNA for the CDR3: TGTGCCAGCAGCCCATTGCAAACAACTAATGAAAAACTGTTTTTT. Amino acids: CASSPLQTTNEKLFF. The rearrangement uses TRBV9 and TRBJ1-4; no reliable D call. Trimming cost V 4 bases and J 0 bases, with 10 bases left between them. Germline CDR1 SGDLS, CDR2 YYNGEE. This CDR3 comprises 15 residues.

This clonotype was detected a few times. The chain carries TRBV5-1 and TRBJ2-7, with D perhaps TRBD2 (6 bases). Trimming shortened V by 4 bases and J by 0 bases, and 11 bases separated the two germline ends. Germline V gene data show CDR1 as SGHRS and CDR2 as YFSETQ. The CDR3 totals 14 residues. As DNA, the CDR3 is TGCGCCAGCAGCGGGGACTGGGACTCCTACGAGCAGTACTTC. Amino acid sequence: CASSGDWDSYEQYF.

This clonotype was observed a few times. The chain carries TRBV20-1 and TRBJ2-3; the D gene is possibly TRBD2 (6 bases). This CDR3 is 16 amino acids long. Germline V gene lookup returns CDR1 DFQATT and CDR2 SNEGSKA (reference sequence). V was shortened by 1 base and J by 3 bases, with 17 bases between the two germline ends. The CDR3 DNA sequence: TGCAGTGCTAGAGGACCTCGGCGGGGTAGTACAGATACGCAGTATTTT. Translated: CSARGPRRGSTDTQYF.

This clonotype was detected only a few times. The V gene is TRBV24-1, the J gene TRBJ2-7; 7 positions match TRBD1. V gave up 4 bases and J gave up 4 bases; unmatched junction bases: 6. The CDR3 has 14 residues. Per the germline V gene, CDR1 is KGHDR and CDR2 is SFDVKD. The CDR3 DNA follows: TGTGCCACCAGTGAAGGGGGCGCAAGGTACGAGCAGTACTTC. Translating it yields CATSEGGARYEQYF.

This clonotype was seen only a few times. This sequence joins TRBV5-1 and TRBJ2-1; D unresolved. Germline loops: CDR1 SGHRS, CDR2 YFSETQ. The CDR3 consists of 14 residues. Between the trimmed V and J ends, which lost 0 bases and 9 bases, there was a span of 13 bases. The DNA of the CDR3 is TGCGCCAGCAGCTTGGCCATTGAGGCTAGTGAGCAGTTCTTC. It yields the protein CASSLAIEASEQFF.